The rows below give T cell receptor beta chains drawn from one sample of a study of regulatory T cells in long-lasting Graves disease. TCRdb reanalysed the multiplex PCR reads using MiXCR and keeps one entry per CDR3 protein. The data hold approximately 310,000 distinct CDR3 sequences, with 18% observed a single time. The source material was peripheral blood mononuclear cells (PBMCs), sampled at new diagnosis, from a patient treated with antithyroid drugs. These receptors were obtained from a female donor with Graves disease. CDR3s include the opening cysteine and the closing phenylalanine or tryptophan. The order of the fields is D gene, V gene, J gene, clone size, CDR3 DNA, CDR3 protein. D genes are given only for firm matches. Clone size, where shown, is once, few, many, or a class for clones that have expanded.

.,TRBV7-3,TRBJ2-3,many,TGTGCCAGCAGCCCCCGGGGGGGGACAGGGAGCACAGATACGCAGTATTTT,CASSPRGGTGSTDTQYF
.,TRBV28,TRBJ1-5,many,TGTGCCAGCAGTCCGAAGGGGAATAGCAATCAGCCCCAGCATTTT,CASSPKGNSNQPQHF
.,TRBV3-1,TRBJ1-1,many,TGTGCCAGCAGCCAAGTGGTGAACACTGAAGCTTTCTTT,CASSQVVNTEAFF
TRBD2,TRBV20-1,TRBJ2-3,many,TGCAGTGCTACCCGAGTATTAGCGGGAGGAGCAGATACGCAGTATTTT,CSATRVLAGGADTQYF
.,TRBV19,TRBJ1-6,few,TGTGCCAGTAGTCCAGGACAACTTAATTCACCCCTCCACTTT,CASSPGQLNSPLHF
.,TRBV15,TRBJ2-2,many,TGTGCCACCGAGGGGGTGAACCAGAACACCGGGGAGCTGTTTTTT,CATEGVNQNTGELFF
.,TRBV4-1,TRBJ1-5,many,TGCGCCAGCAGCCAAGCGGGGATGAGTCAGCCCCAGCATTTT,CASSQAGMSQPQHF
.,TRBV7-6,TRBJ2-7,.,TGTGCCAGCAGCTTAGAGGGTTGGAGCCAAAGGGACGAGCAGTACTTC,CASSLEGWSQRDEQYF
.,TRBV19,TRBJ1-6,many,TGTGCCAGTAGTCCGAGTTATGGGGATCGGAATAATTCACCCCTCCACTTT,CASSPSYGDRNNSPLHF
.,TRBV2,TRBJ2-3,many,TGTGCCAGCAGTGAAGGGCGGGAACTAAGCACAGATACGCAGTATTTT,CASSEGRELSTDTQYF
.,TRBV12-3/TRBV12-4,TRBJ2-1,few,TGTGCCAGCAGTTTAGGCCATACCAATGAGCAGTTCTTC,CASSLGHTNEQFF
.,TRBV6-1,TRBJ2-1,many,TGTGCCAGCAGCTCGCTATCTAGGTCTGAGCAGTTCTTC,CASSSLSRSEQFF
TRBD2,TRBV12-3/TRBV12-4,TRBJ2-3,.,TGTGCCAGCAGTTTCCCTCCCGGGACTAGCGGGAGGGGTAAGAGTTTTTCTAGCACAGATACGCAGTATTTT,CASSFPPGTSGRGKSFSSTDTQYF
.,TRBV27,TRBJ2-7,many,TGTGCCAGCAGGGACGACTCGTCCTACGAGCAGTACTTC,CASRDDSSYEQYF
TRBD2,TRBV5-1,TRBJ2-7,.,TGCGCCAGCAGAGCAGCGGGAGGGCCTTACGAGCAGTACTTC,CASRAAGGPYEQYF
TRBD1,TRBV6-2/TRBV6-3,TRBJ2-3,many,TGTGCCAGCAGTTCGGGGACAGGGTTTGATGCGCAGTATTTT,CASSSGTGFDAQYF
TRBD2,TRBV11-2,TRBJ2-5,.,TGTGCCAGCAGCTTAATAGCGGGTAAAGAGACCCAGTACTTC,CASSLIAGKETQYF
.,TRBV3-1,TRBJ1-5,few,TGTGCCAGCAGCCAAGGGGGGGGCGAGAGCAATCAGCCCCAGCATTTT,CASSQGGGESNQPQHF
.,TRBV25-1,TRBJ2-2,many,TGTGCCAGCAGTCCTAAGGAGGGGAGGCGCACCGGGGAGCTGTTTTTT,CASSPKEGRRTGELFF
TRBD1,TRBV2,TRBJ2-7,many,TGTGCCAGCAGTTTTGGACAGGGAGTACACGAGCAGTACTTC,CASSFGQGVHEQYF
.,TRBV7-2,TRBJ2-1,many,TGTGCCAGCAGCTTACGGGGCGGTGCTGGGTACAATGAGCAGTTCTTC,CASSLRGGAGYNEQFF
TRBD1,TRBV10-3,TRBJ1-5,many,TGTGCCATCAGTGAGCCCGGACAGGGGAGGCGAGGCAATCAGCCCCAGCATTTT,CAISEPGQGRRGNQPQHF
TRBD1,TRBV28,TRBJ2-7,.,TGTGCCAGCAGCTTAGGGGGCAGGGGGAACTCGTTATCCTACGAGCAGTACTTC,CASSLGGRGNSLSYEQYF